The clone carrying this T cell receptor (beta chain) was detected only once. What it binds is not known. The record originates from a study of shared clonotypes between healthy human individuals. Study-wide findings and caveats: Naive subsets generally exceeded memory subsets in estimated richness.

All donors were Caucasian adults living in Nashville, Tennessee. Negatively enriched CD4+ T cells were divided by CD45RA into naive and memory. In the original processing: ImmunoSEQ only sent back junction sequences with no quality scores, so filtering was done differently. Only in-frame clones appear in the TCRdb table, and some are missing; sequencing was by immunoSEQ multiplex PCR. That table gives V, J and clone size, and the DNA gave D and trimming. The sample includes 1,500,000 or so clones, approximately 98.5% of them seen just once. CDR1 is SGHNT and CDR2 is YYREEE in the germline V gene (reference sequence). Trimming took 2 bases from V and 7 from J, leaving 16 bases between them. The CDR3 is 14 residues long.

This clonotype was sampled from a man aged 30-40 years in good health. Sequences were obtained from naive CD4+ T cells sorted from blood. Sample subset: CD45RA+ positively selected. This chain joins TRBV5-4 and TRBJ2-7, with a tentative D call TRBD2 (6 bases). CDR3 in amino acids: CASSFSPAAGEQYF. The DNA for the CDR3 is TGTGCCAGCAGCTTTAGTCCCGCGGCGGGAGAGCAGTACTTC.